Listed below are T cell receptor beta chains from one sample, sequenced in a study of T cell repertoires in cytomegalovirus infection. Using its own MiXCR run on the reads, TCRdb lists one record per CDR3 protein. Of about 900,000 distinct CDR3 sequences in the sample, roughly 30% are singletons; the top ten hold over 13%. These TCRs are of unknown antigen specificity. Sequenced here: cultured CD8+ T cells from PBMCs, sampled from culture after CMV antigen stimulation. All receptors derive from a human donor in good health (CMV status not recorded). Some clones in this sample may be carry-over from other donors' samples. Each CDR3 is given with its conserved first and last residue. D genes are given only for firm matches. Only some rows state a clone size, as once, few, many or a class for expanded clones.

v_gene	abundance	d_gene	j_gene	CDR3aa	CDR3nt
TRBV2	-	-	TRBJ1-1	CASLGSAAEAFF	TGTGCCAGCCTAGGAAGTGCGGCTGAAGCTTTCTTT
TRBV6-6	few	-	TRBJ2-1	CAGGGPYNEQFF	TGTGCCGGGGGGGGGCCTTACAATGAGCAGTTCTTC
TRBV7-9	-	-	TRBJ2-6	CASSPPDRGSGANVLTF	TGTGCCAGCAGCCCCCCGGATAGAGGGTCTGGGGCCAACGTCCTGACTTTC
TRBV19	few	-	TRBJ1-6	CASSPRQKGGSPLHF	TGTGCCAGTAGTCCGCGACAGAAAGGAGGATCACCCCTCCACTTT
TRBV12-3/TRBV12-4	many	-	TRBJ1-5	CASSLESGKSNQPQHF	TGTGCCAGCAGTTTAGAATCAGGCAAAAGCAATCAGCCCCAGCATTTT
TRBV29-1	-	-	TRBJ2-5	CSVARTDALQETQYF	TGCAGCGTTGCCCGGACAGACGCATTACAAGAGACCCAGTACTTC
TRBV10-2	-	-	TRBJ1-5	CASSEGEWPQHF	TGCGCCAGCAGTGAGGGAGAGTGGCCCCAGCATTTT
TRBV7-9	-	-	TRBJ1-1	CASSWDGGEAFF	TGTGCCAGCAGTTGGGACGGGGGCGAAGCTTTCTTT
TRBV7-9	-	-	TRBJ1-5	CASSSGGNNQPQHF	TGTGCCAGCAGCTCGGGGGGGAACAATCAGCCCCAGCATTTT
TRBV27	-	TRBD2	TRBJ2-1	CASSRLAGHNEQFF	TGTGCCAGCAGCAGGCTAGCGGGCCACAATGAGCAGTTCTTC
TRBV6-1	few	-	TRBJ1-2	CASSEGGRTHYGYTF	TGTGCCAGCAGTGAAGGAGGCAGAACTCACTATGGCTACACCTTC
TRBV7-9	-	-	TRBJ2-3	CASSSRGVSASSPTDTQYF	TGTGCCAGCAGCTCTCGTGGGGTCTCCGCGTCAAGCCCCACAGATACGCAGTATTTT
TRBV6-6	-	-	TRBJ1-2	CASSQGATASRLYGYTF	TGTGCCAGCAGCCAAGGGGCGACTGCCTCTCGCCTCTATGGCTACACCTTC
TRBV6-1	-	-	TRBJ1-5	CASNLQGSNQPQHF	TGTGCCAGCAATCTTCAGGGTAGCAATCAGCCCCAGCATTTT